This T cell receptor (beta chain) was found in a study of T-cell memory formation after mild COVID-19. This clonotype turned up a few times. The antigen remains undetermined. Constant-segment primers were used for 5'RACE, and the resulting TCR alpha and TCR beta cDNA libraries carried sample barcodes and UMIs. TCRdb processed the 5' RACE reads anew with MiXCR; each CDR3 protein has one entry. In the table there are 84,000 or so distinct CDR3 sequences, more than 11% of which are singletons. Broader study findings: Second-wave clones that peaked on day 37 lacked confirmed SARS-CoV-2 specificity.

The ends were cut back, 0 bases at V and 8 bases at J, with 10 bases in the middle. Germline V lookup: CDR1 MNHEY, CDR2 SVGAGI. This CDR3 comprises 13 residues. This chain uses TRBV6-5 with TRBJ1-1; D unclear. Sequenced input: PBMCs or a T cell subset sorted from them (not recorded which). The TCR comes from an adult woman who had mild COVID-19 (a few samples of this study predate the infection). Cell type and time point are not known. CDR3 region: CASSYSGGPEAFF. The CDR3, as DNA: TGTGCCAGCAGTTACTCGGGAGGCCCCGAAGCTTTCTTT.